This T cell receptor beta chain appears in the sequencing data of a study of somatic mutations in cytotoxic T cells in rheumatoid arthritis. Study-wide points: No age-related increase in CD8+ clonality was seen in healthy controls, but one was seen in rheumatoid arthritis patients. There were about an eighth of the roughly 65 patients in whom the largest CD8+ clone exceeded 20% of CD8+ cells.

This table comes from immunoSEQ multiplex PCR, and its TCRdb copy is limited to in-frame clones, with some not included. The sample lists approximately 13,000 clones; 78% were seen once. Positive magnetic bead selection separated CD4+ and CD8+ cells, and flow cytometry confirmed purity. Comment on this clone: Its antigen is still unknown.

The sequencing sample was made of CD8+ T cells sorted from blood. The sequence derives from an adult with rheumatoid arthritis.

CDR3 nucleotide sequence: TGTGCCAGTAGCGAGGACAGGAGAGGTCAGCCCCAGCATTTT. This encodes CASSEDRRGQPQHF. This chain uses TRBV19 with TRBJ1-5; the match to TRBD1 covers 7 bases. V lost 6 bases and J lost 6; bases outside the gene matches: 8. CDR1 is LNHDA, CDR2 SQIVND, per germline (reference sequence). CDR3 size: 14 residues.